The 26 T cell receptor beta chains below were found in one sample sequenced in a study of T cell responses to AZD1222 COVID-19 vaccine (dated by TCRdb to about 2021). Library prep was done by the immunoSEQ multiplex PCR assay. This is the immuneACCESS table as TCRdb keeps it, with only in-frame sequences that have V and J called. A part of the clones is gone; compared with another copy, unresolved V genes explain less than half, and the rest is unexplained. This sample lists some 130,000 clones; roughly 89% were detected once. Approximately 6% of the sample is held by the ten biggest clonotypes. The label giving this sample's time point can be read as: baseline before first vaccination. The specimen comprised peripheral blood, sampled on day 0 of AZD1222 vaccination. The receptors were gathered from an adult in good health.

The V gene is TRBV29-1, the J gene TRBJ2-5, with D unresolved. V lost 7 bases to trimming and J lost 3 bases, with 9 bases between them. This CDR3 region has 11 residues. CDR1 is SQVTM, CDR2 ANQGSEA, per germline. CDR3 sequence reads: CSARVEETQYF. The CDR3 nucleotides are TGCAGCGCTAGGGTGGAAGAGACCCAGTACTTC.

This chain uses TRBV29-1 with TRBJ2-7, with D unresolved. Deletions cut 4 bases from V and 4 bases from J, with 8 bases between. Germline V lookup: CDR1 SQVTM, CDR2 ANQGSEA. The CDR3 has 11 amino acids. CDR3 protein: CSVVSSYEQYF. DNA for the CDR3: TGCAGCGTTGTAAGCAGTTACGAGCAGTACTTC.

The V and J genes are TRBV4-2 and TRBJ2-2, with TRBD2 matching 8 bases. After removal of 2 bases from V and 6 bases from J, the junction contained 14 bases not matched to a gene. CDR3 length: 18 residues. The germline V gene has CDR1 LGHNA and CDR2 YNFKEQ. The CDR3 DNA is TGTGCCAGCAGCCAATTTGCGGGGGGTCCCTCTTCGTCCGGGGAGCTGTTTTTT. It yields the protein CASSQFAGGPSSSGELFF.

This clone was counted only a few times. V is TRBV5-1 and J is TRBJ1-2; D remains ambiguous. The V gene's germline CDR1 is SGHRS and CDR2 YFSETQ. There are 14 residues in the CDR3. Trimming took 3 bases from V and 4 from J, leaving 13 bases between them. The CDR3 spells CASSSLGRPYGYTF. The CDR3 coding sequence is TGCGCCAGCAGCTCATTGGGCCGTCCCTATGGCTACACCTTC. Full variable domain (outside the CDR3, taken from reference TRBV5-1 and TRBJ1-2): KAGVTQTPRYLIKTRGQQVTLSCSPISGHRSVSWYQQTPGQGLQFLFEYFSETQRNKGNFPGRFSGRQFSNSRSEMNVSTLELGDSALYLCASSSLGRPYGYTFGSGTRLTVV.

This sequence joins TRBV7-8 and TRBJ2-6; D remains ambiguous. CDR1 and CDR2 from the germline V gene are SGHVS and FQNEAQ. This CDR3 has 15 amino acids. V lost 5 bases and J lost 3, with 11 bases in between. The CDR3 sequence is CASSPPGLGANVLTF. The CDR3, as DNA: TGTGCCAGCAGCCCACCTGGCCTTGGGGCCAACGTCCTGACTTTC. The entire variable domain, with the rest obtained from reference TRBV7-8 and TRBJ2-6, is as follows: GAGVSQSPRYKVAKRGQDVALRCDPISGHVSLFWYQQALGQGPEFLTYFQNEAQLDKSGLPSDRFFAERPEGSVSTLKIQRTQQEDSAVYLCASSPPGLGANVLTFGAGSRLTVL.

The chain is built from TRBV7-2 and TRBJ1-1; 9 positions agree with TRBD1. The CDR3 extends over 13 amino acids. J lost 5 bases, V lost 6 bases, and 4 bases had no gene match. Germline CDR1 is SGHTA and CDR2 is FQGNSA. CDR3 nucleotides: TGTGCCAGCAGGCGGACAGGGGATACTGAAGCTTTCTTT. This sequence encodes CASRRTGDTEAFF.

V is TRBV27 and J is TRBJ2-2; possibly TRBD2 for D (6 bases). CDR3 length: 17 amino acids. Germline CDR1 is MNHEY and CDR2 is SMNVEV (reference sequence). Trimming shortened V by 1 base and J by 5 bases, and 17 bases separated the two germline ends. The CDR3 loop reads CASSLLGGVGDTGELFF. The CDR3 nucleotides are TGTGCCAGCAGTTTATTAGGCGGGGTGGGGGATACCGGGGAGCTGTTTTTT.

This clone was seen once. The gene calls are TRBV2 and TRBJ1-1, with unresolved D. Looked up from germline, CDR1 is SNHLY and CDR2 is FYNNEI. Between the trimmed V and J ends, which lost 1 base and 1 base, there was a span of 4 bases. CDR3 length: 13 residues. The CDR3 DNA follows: TGTGCCAGCAGTGAAGTTAGGAACACTGAAGCTTTCTTT. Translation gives CASSEVRNTEAFF.

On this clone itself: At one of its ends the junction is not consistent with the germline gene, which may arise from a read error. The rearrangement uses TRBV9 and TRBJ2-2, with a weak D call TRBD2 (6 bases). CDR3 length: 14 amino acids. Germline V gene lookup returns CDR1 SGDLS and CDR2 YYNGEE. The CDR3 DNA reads TGTGCCAGCAGCGATGCGGGGAACGCCGGGGAGCTGTTTTTT. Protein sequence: CASSDAGNAGELFF.

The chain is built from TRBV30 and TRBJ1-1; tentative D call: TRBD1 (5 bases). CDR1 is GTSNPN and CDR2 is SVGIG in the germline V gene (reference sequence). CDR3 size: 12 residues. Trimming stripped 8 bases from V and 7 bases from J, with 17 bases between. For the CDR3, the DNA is TGTGCCGGCCTGAGGGGTACCAGTGAAGCTTTCTTT. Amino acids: CAGLRGTSEAFF.

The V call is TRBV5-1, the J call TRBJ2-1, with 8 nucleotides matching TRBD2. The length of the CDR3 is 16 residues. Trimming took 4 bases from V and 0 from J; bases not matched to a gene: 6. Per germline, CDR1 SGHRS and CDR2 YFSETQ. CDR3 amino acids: CASSARGGLSYNEQFF. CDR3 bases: TGCGCCAGCAGCGCCCGCGGGGGGCTCTCCTACAATGAGCAGTTCTTC.

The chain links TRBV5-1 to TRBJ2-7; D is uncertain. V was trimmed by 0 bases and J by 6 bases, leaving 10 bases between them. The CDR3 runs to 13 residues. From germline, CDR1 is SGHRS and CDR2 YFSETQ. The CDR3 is CASSLEGRGEQYF. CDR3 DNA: TGCGCCAGCAGCTTGGAGGGCCGTGGCGAGCAGTACTTC. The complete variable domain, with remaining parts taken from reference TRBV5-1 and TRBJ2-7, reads KAGVTQTPRYLIKTRGQQVTLSCSPISGHRSVSWYQQTPGQGLQFLFEYFSETQRNKGNFPGRFSGRQFSNSRSEMNVSTLELGDSALYLCASSLEGRGEQYFGPGTRLTVT.

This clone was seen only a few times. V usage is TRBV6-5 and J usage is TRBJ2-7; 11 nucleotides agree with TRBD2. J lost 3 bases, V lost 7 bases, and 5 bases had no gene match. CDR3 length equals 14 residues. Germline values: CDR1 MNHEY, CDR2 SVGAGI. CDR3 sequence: CASKRTSGFYEQYF. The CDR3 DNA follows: TGTGCCAGCAAACGGACTAGCGGGTTCTACGAGCAGTACTTC.

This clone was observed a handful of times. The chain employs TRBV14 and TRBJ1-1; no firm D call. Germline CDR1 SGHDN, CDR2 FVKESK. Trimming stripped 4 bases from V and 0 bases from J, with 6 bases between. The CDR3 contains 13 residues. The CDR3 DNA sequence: TGTGCCAGCAGCCTATCATTGAACACTGAAGCTTTCTTT. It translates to CASSLSLNTEAFF. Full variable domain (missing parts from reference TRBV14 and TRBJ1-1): EAGVTQFPSHSVIEKGQTVTLRCDPISGHDNLYWYRRVMGKEIKFLLHFVKESKQDESGMPNNRFLAERTGGTYSTLKVQPAELEDSGVYFCASSLSLNTEAFFGQGTRLTVV.

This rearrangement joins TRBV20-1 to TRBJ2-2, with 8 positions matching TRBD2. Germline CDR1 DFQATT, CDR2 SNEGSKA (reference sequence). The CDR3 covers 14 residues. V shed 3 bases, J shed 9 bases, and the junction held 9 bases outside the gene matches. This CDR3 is CSASSGTSGRELFF. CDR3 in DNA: TGCAGTGCTAGTTCCGGGACTAGTGGACGGGAGCTGTTTTTT.

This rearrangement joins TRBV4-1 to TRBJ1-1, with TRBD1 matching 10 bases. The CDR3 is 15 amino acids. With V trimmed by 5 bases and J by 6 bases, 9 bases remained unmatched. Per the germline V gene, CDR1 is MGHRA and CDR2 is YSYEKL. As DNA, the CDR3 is TGCGCCAGCAGCTCTGTGACAGGGGGCTTAGCTGAAGCTTTCTTT. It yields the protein CASSSVTGGLAEAFF.

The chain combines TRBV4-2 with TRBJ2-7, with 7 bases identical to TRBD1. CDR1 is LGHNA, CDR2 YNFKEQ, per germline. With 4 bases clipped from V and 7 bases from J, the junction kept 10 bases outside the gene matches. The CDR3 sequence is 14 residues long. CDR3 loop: CASSPQGGWEEQYF. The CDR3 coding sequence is TGTGCCAGCAGCCCCCAAGGGGGCTGGGAAGAGCAGTACTTC.

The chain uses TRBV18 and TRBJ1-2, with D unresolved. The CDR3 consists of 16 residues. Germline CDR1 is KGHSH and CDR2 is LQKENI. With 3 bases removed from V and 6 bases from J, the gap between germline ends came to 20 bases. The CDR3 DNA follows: TGTGCCAGCTCACCTAACCGTCGCGAGGGTTTAAATGGCTACACCTTC. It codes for CASSPNRREGLNGYTF.

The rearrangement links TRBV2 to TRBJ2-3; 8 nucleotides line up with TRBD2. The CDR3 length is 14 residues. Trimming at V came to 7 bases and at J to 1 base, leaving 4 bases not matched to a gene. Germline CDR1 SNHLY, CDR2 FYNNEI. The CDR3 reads CASTAGGGTDTQYF. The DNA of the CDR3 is TGTGCCAGCACTGCGGGGGGTGGCACAGATACGCAGTATTTT.

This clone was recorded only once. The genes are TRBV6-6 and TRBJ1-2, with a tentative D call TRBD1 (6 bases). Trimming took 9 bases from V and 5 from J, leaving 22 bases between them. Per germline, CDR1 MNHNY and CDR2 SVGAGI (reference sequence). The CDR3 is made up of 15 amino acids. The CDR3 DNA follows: TGTGCCAGTTCTCCGCCAGGGGAACGGCGTTATGGCTACACCTTC. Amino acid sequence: CASSPPGERRYGYTF.

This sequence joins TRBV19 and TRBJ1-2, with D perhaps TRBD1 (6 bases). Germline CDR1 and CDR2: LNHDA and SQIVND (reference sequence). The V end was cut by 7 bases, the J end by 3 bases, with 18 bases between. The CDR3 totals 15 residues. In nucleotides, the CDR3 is TGTGCCAGTACCCGGGGGGCTCCGATCGACTATGGCTACACCTTC. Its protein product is CASTRGAPIDYGYTF.

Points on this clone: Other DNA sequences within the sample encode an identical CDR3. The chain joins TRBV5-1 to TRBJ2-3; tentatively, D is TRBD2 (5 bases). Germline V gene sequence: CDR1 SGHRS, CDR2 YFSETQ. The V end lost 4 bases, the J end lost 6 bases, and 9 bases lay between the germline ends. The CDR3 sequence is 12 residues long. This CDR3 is CASSPPGDTQYF. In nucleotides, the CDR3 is TGCGCCAGCAGCCCTCCGGGGGATACGCAGTATTTT.

CDR3 sequence: CASSQVWVGKNTEAFF. The CDR3, as DNA: TGTGCCAGCAGCCAAGTTTGGGTGGGCAAGAACACTGAAGCTTTCTTT. The chain uses TRBV14 and TRBJ1-1; D unresolved. The ends were cut back, 1 base at V and 1 base at J, with 13 bases in the middle. Germline V gene lookup returns CDR1 SGHDN and CDR2 FVKESK. This CDR3 spans 16 amino acids.

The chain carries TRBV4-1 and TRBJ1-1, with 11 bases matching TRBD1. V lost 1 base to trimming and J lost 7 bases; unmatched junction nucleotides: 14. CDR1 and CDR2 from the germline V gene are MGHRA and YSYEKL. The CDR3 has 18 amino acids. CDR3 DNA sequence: TGCGCCAGCAGCCAAGCTGTGATTCGGGACAGGGGGAAAAATGAAGCTTTCTTT. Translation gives CASSQAVIRDRGKNEAFF.

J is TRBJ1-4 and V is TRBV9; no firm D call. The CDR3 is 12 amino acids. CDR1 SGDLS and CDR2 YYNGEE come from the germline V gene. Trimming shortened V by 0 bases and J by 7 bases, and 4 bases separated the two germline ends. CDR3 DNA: TGTGCCAGCAGCGTAGAGGGTGAAAAACTGTTTTTT. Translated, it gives CASSVEGEKLFF.

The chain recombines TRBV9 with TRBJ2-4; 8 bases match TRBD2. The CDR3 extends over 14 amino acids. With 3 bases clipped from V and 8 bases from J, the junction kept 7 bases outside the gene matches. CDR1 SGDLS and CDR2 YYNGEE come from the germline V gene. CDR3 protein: CASSAGGTVDIQYF. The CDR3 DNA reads TGTGCCAGCAGCGCGGGGGGGACGGTGGACATTCAGTACTTC.